This T cell receptor beta chain emerged from a study of T cell responses to AZD1222 COVID-19 vaccine. Study-wide findings and caveats: Only after the peak T cell response were repertoires sampled. Donors in the cohort were predominantly white British and more often female, and clonal diversity was possibly underestimated. The span of vaccine-associated CD4 TCRs extended across spike, with dominance at 160-218 and 743-854. Baseline testing showed seropositivity in only a handful of AZD1222 recipients.

Germline lookup yields CDR1 SNHLY and CDR2 FYNNEI. The CDR3 is 16 amino acids. V lost 1 base and J 0 bases, leaving 10 bases between the germline ends. Some clones are missing from TCRdb's copy, which holds only in-frame ones; the method was immunoSEQ multiplex PCR. The table lists more than 95,000 clones, roughly 90% of them singletons. About this clone: Antigen specificity is unknown.

The sequence was collected from an adult in good health. Sequenced here: peripheral blood, sampled on day 0 of AZD1222 vaccination. V is TRBV2 and J is TRBJ1-5; possibly TRBD1 for D (5 bases). CDR3 nucleotide sequence: TGTGCCAGCAGTGAAGATATCGGGGGTAGCAATCAGCCCCAGCATTTT. Translating it yields CASSEDIGGSNQPQHF.